The sequence of this T cell receptor beta chain was determined in a study of blood T cell repertoires in COVID-19. Study background: PBMCs, B-cell-depleted T cells, or T cells were the source of the cDNA or gDNA that made up the material.

In the study's own analysis: Amplification with reference gene primers provided the estimates of nucleated cell counts. The method was immunoSEQ multiplex PCR; TCRdb's version includes in-frame clones alone and lacks a portion of them. V and J calls and clone size come straight from that table; D and trimming were deduced from the DNA. Of about 280,000 clones in the sample, 89% are singletons; the top ten hold just under 0.95%. The sequencing sample was made of peripheral blood. The sequence derives from a woman aged 40-49 years who had recovered from COVID-19.

The CDR3 DNA reads as TGTGCCAGCAGTCCAGGGTGGGCACAAGAGACCCAGTACTTC. Its translation: CASSPGWAQETQYF. This chain connects TRBV28 to TRBJ2-5; D is possibly TRBD1 (5 bases). Per the germline V gene, CDR1 is MDHEN and CDR2 is SYDVKM. This CDR3 spans 14 amino acids. The V gene lost 5 bases and the J gene lost 2 bases, with 12 bases spanning the gap.